Listed here are 18 T cell receptor beta chains from one sample, sequenced in a study of T cells in Graves' hyperthyroidism and ophthalmopathy (dated by TCRdb to the late 2010s). To prepare the library, multiplex PCR was applied. The sequencer was an Illumina HiSeq 2000. Amplification of TCR beta CDR3 regions was carried out from RNA transcripts. For the first round of RT-PCR on the TCR CDR3, the HTBI primer set was used together with the Qiagen OneStep RT-PCR kit. The raw public data were reprocessed by TCRdb itself: fastp quality trimming at Q25, MiXCR clonotype calling, in-frame beta chains only. CDR3 protein sequences are deduplicated, and each keeps its most common genes and DNA. Present in this sample are hundreds of thousands of distinct CDR3 sequences, about 20% of which were seen just once. The ten most abundant clones make up around two thirds of the sample. The sequencing sample was made of blood. These receptors were obtained from a man younger than 45 with Graves' ophthalmopathy.

This clonotype was observed at least ten times. The chain joins TRBV24-1 to TRBJ2-2; D ambiguous. The CDR3 is 17 residues long. V shed 5 bases and J shed 1 base, with 16 bases lying between them. Germline loops: CDR1 KGHDR, CDR2 SFDVKD. The CDR3 region is CATSAPPVLRNTGELFF. The CDR3, as DNA: TGTGCCACCAGTGCCCCCCCGGTCCTACGGAACACCGGGGAGCTGTTTTTT.

With respect to this clonotype: The junction departs from the called germline gene at one end, perhaps through a read error. The gene calls are TRBV11-3 and TRBJ2-2; TRBD2 aligns across 7 bases. Germline V gene sequence: CDR1 SGHNT, CDR2 YENEEA. CDR3 length: 15 amino acids. CDR3 amino acids: CASSWRDRSSGELLF. The DNA of the CDR3 is TGTGCCAGCAGCTGGAGGGACCGCTCAAGCGGGGAGCTGCTTTTT.

There are a few counts of this clonotype. The chain carries TRBV6-1 and TRBJ2-5; D gene uncertain. The CDR3 loop spans 14 amino acids. Germline V gene sequence: CDR1 MNHNS, CDR2 SASEGT. Trimming pared 8 bases from V and 1 base from J, leaving 14 bases between. The CDR3 sequence: CASERDPGQETQYF. The CDR3 nucleotides read TGTGCCAGCGAGCGTGACCCCGGCCAAGAGACCCAGTACTTC.

The rearrangement joins TRBV28 to TRBJ1-2, with D possibly TRBD1 on 6 matching bases. This CDR3 has 14 amino acids. V dropped 2 bases and J dropped 4 bases, with 11 bases sitting between them. Germline assignment: CDR1 MDHEN and CDR2 SYDVKM. CDR3 sequence reads: CASSLGTMGYGYTF. The CDR3 DNA reads TGTGCCAGCAGTTTAGGGACAATGGGCTATGGCTACACCTTC.

This clonotype was seen many times. The J gene is TRBJ2-1, the V gene TRBV12-3 or TRBV12-4; 15 bases agree with TRBD2. The CDR3 loop spans 14 amino acids. V shed 5 bases, J shed 9 bases, and the junction held 2 bases outside the gene matches. The CDR3 loop reads CASSRTSGRGEQFF. CDR3 DNA sequence: TGTGCCAGCAGTAGGACTAGCGGGAGGGGTGAGCAGTTCTTC.

This clonotype was seen ten or more times. This sequence joins TRBV7-9 and TRBJ2-3; 8 bases map to TRBD2. With V trimmed by 8 bases and J by 0 bases, 4 bases remained unmatched. The CDR3 spans 14 residues. Per the germline V gene, CDR1 is SEHNR and CDR2 is FQNEAQ (reference sequence). The CDR3 loop reads CASGLAQSTDTQYF. The CDR3 DNA reads as TGTGCCAGCGGACTAGCCCAAAGCACAGATACGCAGTATTTT.

This clonotype appeared many times. Compared with germline, one end of the junction differs, possibly owing to a read error. The CDR3 coding sequence is TGTGCCAGTAGTTTAGACTCCAGGAGCACAGATACGCAGTATTTT. The encoded protein is CASSLDSRSTDTQYF. The chain joins TRBV19 to TRBJ2-3, with D unresolved. The CDR3 covers 15 residues. The germline V gene has CDR1 LNHDA and CDR2 SQIVND (reference sequence).

The genes are TRBV28 and TRBJ2-2; the D is unclear. The CDR3 runs 8 residues. Per the germline V gene, CDR1 is MDHEN and CDR2 is SYDVKM. CDR3 loop: CDTGELFF. CDR3 bases: TGTGACACCGGGGAGCTGTTTTTT.

The V and J genes are TRBV3-1 and TRBJ1-2; a possible D gene is TRBD1 (5 bases). The CDR3 totals 12 residues. The V end lost 3 bases, the J end lost 11 bases, and 13 bases lay between the germline ends. Per germline, CDR1 LGHDT and CDR2 YNNKEL (reference sequence). The CDR3 region is CASSQGQTLYTF. The CDR3 DNA follows: TGTGCCAGCAGCCAGGGGCAAACCTTATACACCTTC.

This sequence joins TRBV7-8 and TRBJ2-5, with 9 nucleotides matching TRBD2. V shed 1 base and J 1 base; nucleotides not matched to a gene: 10. Germline CDR1 SGHVS, CDR2 FQNEAQ. The CDR3 loop spans 18 amino acids. CDR3 protein: CASSLVPWTSDFQETQYF. In DNA form, the CDR3 reads TGTGCCAGCAGCTTAGTACCCTGGACTAGCGACTTCCAAGAGACCCAGTACTTC.

This clonotype was found a few times. This chain connects TRBV3-1 to TRBJ2-3, with D perhaps matching TRBD2 (6 bases). Looked up from germline, CDR1 is LGHDT and CDR2 is YNNKEL (reference sequence). The CDR3 is 13 amino acids. V was cut by 8 bases and J by 9 bases, with 18 bases left in between. CDR3 sequence (DNA): TGTGCCAGCGGCCCCGGGAGAACGGGGACGCAGTATTTT. Protein sequence: CASGPGRTGTQYF.

The chain carries TRBV7-9 and TRBJ1-2; D may be TRBD1 (6 bases). V was shortened by 3 bases and J by 3 bases, with 11 bases between the two germline ends. CDR3 length: 14 amino acids. Germline-derived CDR1 and CDR2 are SEHNR and FQNEAQ (reference sequence). The CDR3 loop is CASSLAGAYYGYTF. CDR3 in DNA: TGTGCCAGCAGCTTGGCGGGGGCTTACTATGGCTACACCTTC.

This clonotype was seen repeatedly, ten times or more. The chain recombines TRBV5-8 with TRBJ2-5, with 12 bases identical to TRBD2. The CDR3 contains 16 residues. The germline CDR1 and CDR2 sequences are SGHTS and YDEGEE. J lost 5 bases, V lost 2 bases, and 7 bases had no gene match. The CDR3 here is CASSFRLAGGEETQYF. The CDR3 DNA reads as TGTGCCAGCAGCTTCCGGCTAGCGGGAGGGGAGGAGACCCAGTACTTC. The full variable domain, in which reference TRBV5-8 and TRBJ2-5 provide the parts outside the CDR3, is EAGVTQSPTHLIKTRGQQATLRCSPISGHTSVYWYQQALGLGLQFLLWYDEGEERNRGNFPPRFSGRQFPNYSSELNVNALELEDSALYLCASSFRLAGGEETQYFGPGTRLLVL.

The CDR3 is CASSLWGDLYNEQFF. The DNA for the CDR3 is TGTGCCAGCAGCTTGTGGGGAGACCTCTACAATGAGCAGTTCTTC. This sequence joins TRBV7-9 and TRBJ2-1; D perhaps matches TRBD2 (5 bases). The CDR3 is 15 amino acids. Germline V gene sequence: CDR1 SEHNR, CDR2 FQNEAQ (reference sequence). Trimming shortened V by 3 bases and J by 3 bases, and 12 bases separated the two germline ends. Combining the CDR3 with reference TRBV7-9 and TRBJ2-1 gives the whole variable domain DTGVSQNPRHKITKRGQNVTFRCDPISEHNRLYWYRQTLGQGPEFLTYFQNEAQLEKSRLLSDRFSAERPKGSFSTLEIQRTEQGDSAMYLCASSLWGDLYNEQFFGPGTRLTVL.

In this sample, this clonotype turned up many times. The chain couples TRBV18 to TRBJ2-1, with D tentatively TRBD1 or TRBD2 (5 bases each). CDR3 size: 12 residues. V shed 2 bases and J shed 7 bases, with 6 bases lying between them. The germline V gene has CDR1 KGHSH and CDR2 LQKENI. The CDR3 here is CASSPEGNEQFF. CDR3 nucleotide sequence: TGTGCCAGCTCACCAGAGGGGAATGAGCAGTTCTTC.

On this clonotype: Relative to the germline gene, one junction end is altered; a read error may explain this. V and J are TRBV5-1 and TRBJ1-2, with TRBD1 matching 7 bases. CDR3 length: 15 amino acids. Germline V gene data show CDR1 as SGHRS and CDR2 as YFSETQ. In nucleotides, the CDR3 is TGTGCCAGCAGCTTAGCCGGGACAGAAGATTATGGCTACACCTTC. This sequence encodes CASSLAGTEDYGYTF.

This clonotype came up a few times. The chain is built from TRBV20-1 and TRBJ2-7; D remains ambiguous. Germline V gives CDR1 DFQATT, CDR2 SNEGSKA (reference sequence). V was shortened by 0 bases and J by 1 base, with 7 bases between the two germline ends. The CDR3 is 13 amino acids. For the CDR3, the DNA is TGCAGTGCTAGAGAGGGGAAATCCTACGAGCAGTACTTC. Amino acid sequence: CSAREGKSYEQYF.

This clonotype was detected a few times. The J gene is TRBJ2-7, the V gene TRBV10-3; D might be TRBD2 (6 bases). CDR1 is ENHRY and CDR2 is SYGVKD in the germline V gene. The CDR3 totals 13 residues. V lost 6 bases, J lost 3 bases, and 12 bases lay in between. Written as DNA, the CDR3 is TGTGCCATCAGCGCTAGCGCTGTCTACGAGCAGTACTTC. It encodes CAISASAVYEQYF.